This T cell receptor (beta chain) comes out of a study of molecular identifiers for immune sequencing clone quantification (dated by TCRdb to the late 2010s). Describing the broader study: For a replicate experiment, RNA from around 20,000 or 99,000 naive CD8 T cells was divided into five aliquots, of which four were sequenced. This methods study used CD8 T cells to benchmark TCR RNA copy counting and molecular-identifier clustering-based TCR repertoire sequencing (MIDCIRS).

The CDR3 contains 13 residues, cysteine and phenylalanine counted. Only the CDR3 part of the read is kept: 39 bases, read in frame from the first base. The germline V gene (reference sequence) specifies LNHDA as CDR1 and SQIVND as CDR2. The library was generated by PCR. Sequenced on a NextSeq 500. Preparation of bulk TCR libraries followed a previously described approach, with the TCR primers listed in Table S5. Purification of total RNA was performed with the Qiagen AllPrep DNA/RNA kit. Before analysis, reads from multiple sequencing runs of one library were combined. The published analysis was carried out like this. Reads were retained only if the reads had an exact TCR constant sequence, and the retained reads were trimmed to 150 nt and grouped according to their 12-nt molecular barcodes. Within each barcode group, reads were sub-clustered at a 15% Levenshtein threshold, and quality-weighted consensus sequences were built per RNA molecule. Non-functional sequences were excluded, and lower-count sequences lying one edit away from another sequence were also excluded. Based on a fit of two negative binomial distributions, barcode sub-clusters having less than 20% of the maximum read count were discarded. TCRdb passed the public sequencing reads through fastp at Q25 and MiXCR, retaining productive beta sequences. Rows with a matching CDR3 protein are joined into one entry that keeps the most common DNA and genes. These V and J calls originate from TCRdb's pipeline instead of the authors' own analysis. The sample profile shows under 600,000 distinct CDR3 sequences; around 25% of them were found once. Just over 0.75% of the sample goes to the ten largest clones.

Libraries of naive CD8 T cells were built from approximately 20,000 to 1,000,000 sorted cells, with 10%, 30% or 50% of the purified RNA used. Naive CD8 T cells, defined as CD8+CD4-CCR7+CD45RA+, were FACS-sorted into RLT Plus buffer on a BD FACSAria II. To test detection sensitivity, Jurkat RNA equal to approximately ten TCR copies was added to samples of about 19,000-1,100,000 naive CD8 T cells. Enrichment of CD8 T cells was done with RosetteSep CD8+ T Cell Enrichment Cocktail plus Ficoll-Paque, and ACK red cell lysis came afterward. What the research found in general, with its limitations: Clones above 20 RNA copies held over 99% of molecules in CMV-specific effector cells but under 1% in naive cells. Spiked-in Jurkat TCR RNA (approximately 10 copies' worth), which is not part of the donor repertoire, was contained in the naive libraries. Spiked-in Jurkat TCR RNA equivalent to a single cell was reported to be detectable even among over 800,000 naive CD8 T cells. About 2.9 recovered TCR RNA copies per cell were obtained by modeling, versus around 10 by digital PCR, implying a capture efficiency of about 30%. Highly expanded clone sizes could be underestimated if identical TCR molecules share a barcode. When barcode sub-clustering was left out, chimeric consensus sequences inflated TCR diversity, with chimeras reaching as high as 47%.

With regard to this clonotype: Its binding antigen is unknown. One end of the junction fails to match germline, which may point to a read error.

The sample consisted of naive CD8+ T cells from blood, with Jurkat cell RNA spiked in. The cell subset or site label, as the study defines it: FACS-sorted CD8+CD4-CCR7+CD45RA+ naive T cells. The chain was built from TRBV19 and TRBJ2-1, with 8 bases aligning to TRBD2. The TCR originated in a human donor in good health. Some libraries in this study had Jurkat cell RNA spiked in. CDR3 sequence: CAGSLSLAGEQFF. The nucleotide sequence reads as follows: TGTGCCGGTAGTCTCTCTCTAGCGGGCGAGCAGTTCTTC.